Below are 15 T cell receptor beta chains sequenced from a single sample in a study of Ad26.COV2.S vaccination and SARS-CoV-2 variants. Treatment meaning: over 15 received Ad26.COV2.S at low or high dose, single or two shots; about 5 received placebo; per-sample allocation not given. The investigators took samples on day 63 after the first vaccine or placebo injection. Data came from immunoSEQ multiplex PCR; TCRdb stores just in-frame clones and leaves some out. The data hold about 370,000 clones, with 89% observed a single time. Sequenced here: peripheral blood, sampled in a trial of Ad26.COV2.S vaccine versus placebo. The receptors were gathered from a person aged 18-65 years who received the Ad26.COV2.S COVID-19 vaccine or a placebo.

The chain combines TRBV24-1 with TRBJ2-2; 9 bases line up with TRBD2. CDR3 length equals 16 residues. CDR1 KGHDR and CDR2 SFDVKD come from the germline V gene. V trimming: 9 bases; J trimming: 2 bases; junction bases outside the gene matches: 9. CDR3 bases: TGTGCCACCCGTTCCTCGACTAGCGGTAACACCGGGGAGCTGTTTTTT. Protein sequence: CATRSSTSGNTGELFF.

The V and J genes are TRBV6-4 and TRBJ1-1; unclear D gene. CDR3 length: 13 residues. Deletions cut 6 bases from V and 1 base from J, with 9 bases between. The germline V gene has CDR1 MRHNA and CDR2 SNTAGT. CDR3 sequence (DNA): TGTGCCAGCAGCCCCCAGGAGAACACTGAAGCTTTCTTT. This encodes CASSPQENTEAFF.

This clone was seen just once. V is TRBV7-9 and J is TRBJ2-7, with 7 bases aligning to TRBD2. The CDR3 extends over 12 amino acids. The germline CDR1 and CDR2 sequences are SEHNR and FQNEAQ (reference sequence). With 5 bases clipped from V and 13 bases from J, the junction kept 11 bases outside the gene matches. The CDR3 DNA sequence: TGTGCCAGCAGCCCCGGACTAGGACTCTCCTACTTC. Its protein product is CASSPGLGLSYF.

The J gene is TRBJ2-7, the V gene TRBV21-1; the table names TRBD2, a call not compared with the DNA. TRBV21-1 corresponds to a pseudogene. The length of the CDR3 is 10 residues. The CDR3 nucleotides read TGCGGGAGGGGCTCCTACGAGCAGTACTTC. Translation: CGRGSYEQYF.

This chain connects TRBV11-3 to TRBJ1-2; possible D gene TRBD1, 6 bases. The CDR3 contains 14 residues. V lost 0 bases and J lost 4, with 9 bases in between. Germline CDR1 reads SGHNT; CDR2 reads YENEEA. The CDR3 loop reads CASSLEGGGYGYTF. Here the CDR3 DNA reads TGTGCCAGCAGCTTAGAGGGGGGCGGCTATGGCTACACCTTC.

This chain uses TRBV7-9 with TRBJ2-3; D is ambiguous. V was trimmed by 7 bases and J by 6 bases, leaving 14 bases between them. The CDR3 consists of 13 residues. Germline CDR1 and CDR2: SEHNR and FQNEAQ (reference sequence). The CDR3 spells CASTTLLRDTQYF. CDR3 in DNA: TGTGCCAGCACCACCCTCCTGAGGGATACGCAGTATTTT.

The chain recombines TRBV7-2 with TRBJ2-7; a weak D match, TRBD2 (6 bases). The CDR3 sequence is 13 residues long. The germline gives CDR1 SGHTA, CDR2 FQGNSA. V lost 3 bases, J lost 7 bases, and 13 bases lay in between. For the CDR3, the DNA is TGTGCCAGCAGCTTGGGCGGGACGGGAGAGCAGTACTTC. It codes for CASSLGGTGEQYF.

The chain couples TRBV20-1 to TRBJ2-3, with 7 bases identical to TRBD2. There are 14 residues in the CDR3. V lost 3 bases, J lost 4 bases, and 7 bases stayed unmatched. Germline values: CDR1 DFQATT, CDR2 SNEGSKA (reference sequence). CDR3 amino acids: CSASEPREPDTQYF. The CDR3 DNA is TGCAGTGCTAGTGAACCGCGGGAGCCAGATACGCAGTATTTT.

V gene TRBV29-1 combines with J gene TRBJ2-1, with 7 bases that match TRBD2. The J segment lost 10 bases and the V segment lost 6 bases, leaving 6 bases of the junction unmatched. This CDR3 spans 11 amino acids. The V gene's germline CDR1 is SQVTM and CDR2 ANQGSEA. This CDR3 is CSVQTGREQFF. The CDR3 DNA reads TGCAGCGTCCAAACCGGGAGGGAGCAGTTCTTC.

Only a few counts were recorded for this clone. The chain's CDR3 is CASAGIHNEQFF. The DNA for the CDR3 is TGTGCCAGCGCGGGAATACATAATGAGCAGTTCTTC. The chain has TRBV7-9 and TRBJ2-1, with D possibly being TRBD2 (6 bases). Trimming took off 8 bases at V and 7 bases at J, with 12 bases between the two ends. CDR3 length equals 12 residues. Per the germline V gene, CDR1 is SEHNR and CDR2 is FQNEAQ (reference sequence).

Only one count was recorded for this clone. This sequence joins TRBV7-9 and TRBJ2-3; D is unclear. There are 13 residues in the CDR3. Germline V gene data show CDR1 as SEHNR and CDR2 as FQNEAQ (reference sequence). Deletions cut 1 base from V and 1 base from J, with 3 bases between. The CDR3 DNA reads TGTGCCAGCAGCTTAGTAGGCACAGATACGCAGTATTTT. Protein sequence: CASSLVGTDTQYF. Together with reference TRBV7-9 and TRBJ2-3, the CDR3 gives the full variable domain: DTGVSQNPRHKITKRGQNVTFRCDPISEHNRLYWYRQTLGQGPEFLTYFQNEAQLEKSRLLSDRFSAERPKGSFSTLEIQRTEQGDSAMYLCASSLVGTDTQYFGPGTRLTVL.

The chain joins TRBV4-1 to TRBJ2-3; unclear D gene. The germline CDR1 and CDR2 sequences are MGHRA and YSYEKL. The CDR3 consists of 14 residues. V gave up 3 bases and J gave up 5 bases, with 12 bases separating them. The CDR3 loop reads CASSQPFSGDTQYF. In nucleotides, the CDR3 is TGCGCCAGCAGCCAGCCTTTTTCTGGAGATACGCAGTATTTT.

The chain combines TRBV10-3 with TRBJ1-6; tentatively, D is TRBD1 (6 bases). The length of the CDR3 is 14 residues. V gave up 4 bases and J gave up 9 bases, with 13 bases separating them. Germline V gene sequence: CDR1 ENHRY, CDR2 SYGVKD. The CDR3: CAISGQVKSSPLHF. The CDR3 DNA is TGTGCCATCAGTGGACAGGTCAAAAGTTCACCCCTCCACTTT.

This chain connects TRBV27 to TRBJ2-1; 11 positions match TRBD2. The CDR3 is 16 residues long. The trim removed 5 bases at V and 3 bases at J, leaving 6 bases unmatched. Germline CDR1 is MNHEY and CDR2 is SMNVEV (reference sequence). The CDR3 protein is CASSPRLAGYYNEQFF. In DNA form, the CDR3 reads TGTGCCAGCAGTCCTAGACTAGCGGGGTACTACAATGAGCAGTTCTTC.

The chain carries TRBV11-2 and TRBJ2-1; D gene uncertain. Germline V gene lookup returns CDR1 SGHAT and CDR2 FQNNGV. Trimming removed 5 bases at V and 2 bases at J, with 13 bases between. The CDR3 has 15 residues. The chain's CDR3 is CASSQTPAPYNEQFF. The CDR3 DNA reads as TGTGCCAGCAGCCAGACACCGGCCCCCTACAATGAGCAGTTCTTC.